A single sample is the source of the 10 T cell receptor beta chains below, sequenced in a study of shared clonotypes between healthy human individuals. This table comes from immunoSEQ multiplex PCR, and its TCRdb copy is limited to in-frame clones, with some not included. The table includes some 2.3 million clones, 93% detected once. Material: naive CD4+ T cells from PBMCs. The subset is: CD45RA+ positively selected. The receptors come from a man aged 18 to 29 in good health. Some clones in this sample may be carry-over from other donors' samples.

The chain employs TRBV6-1 and TRBJ1-3; 9 nucleotides line up with TRBD1. Germline CDR1 and CDR2: MNHNS and SASEGT. The V and J ends lost 8 bases and 0 bases, in that order; junction bases with no gene match: 5. This CDR3 is 15 amino acids long. The CDR3 DNA sequence: TGTGCCAGCGGGGACAGGGCGTTCTCTGGAAACACCATATATTTT. Protein product: CASGDRAFSGNTIYF.

The chain combines TRBV5-6 with TRBJ2-1; perhaps TRBD2 as D (5 bases). Germline values: CDR1 SGHDT, CDR2 YYEEEE. The V and J ends lost 3 bases and 7 bases respectively, with 8 bases between them. The CDR3 covers 12 residues. The CDR3 bases are TGTGCCAGCAGCTGGAGGTTTAATGAGCAGTTCTTC. Translated: CASSWRFNEQFF.

The CDR3 sequence: CASSVEQASYEQYF. CDR3 nucleotides: TGTGCCAGCAGTGTGGAACAAGCCTCCTACGAGCAGTACTTC. The gene calls are TRBV2 and TRBJ2-7; D gene ambiguous. The CDR3 has 14 residues. Trimming shortened V by 4 bases and J by 0 bases, and 10 bases separated the two germline ends. Looked up from germline, CDR1 is SNHLY and CDR2 is FYNNEI.

V and J are TRBV6-6 and TRBJ2-2; D may be TRBD1 (5 bases). The CDR3 length is 14 residues. Between the trimmed V and J ends, which lost 5 bases and 3 bases, there was a span of 10 bases. From germline, CDR1 is MNHNY and CDR2 SVGAGI (reference sequence). The CDR3 here is CASSHGQYTGELFF. The DNA for the CDR3 is TGTGCCAGCAGTCACGGACAATACACCGGGGAGCTGTTTTTT.

This chain joins TRBV21-1 and TRBJ2-1. TRBV21-1 is an annotated pseudogene. This CDR3 comprises 17 residues. This CDR3 is CASSKAGDPRSYNEQFF. CDR3 DNA: TGTGCCAGCAGCAAAGCGGGGGACCCACGTTCCTACAATGAGCAGTTCTTC.

Turning to this clone: This specimen includes other DNA sequences encoding the same CDR3. The chain couples TRBV28 to TRBJ2-1; 9 bases align to TRBD2. The CDR3 is 15 amino acids. Germline CDR1 and CDR2: MDHEN and SYDVKM. The J segment lost 1 base and the V segment lost 2 bases, leaving 0 bases of the junction unmatched. CDR3 loop: CASSLLAGSYNEQFF. The CDR3 coding sequence is TGTGCCAGCAGTTTACTAGCGGGATCCTACAATGAGCAGTTCTTC.

CDR3 in DNA: TGTGCCAGCAGCTTAGGTAGACAGGGGACGGAGACCCAGTACTTC. It is translated as CASSLGRQGTETQYF. The V call is TRBV11-3, the J call TRBJ2-5; 8 nucleotides agree with TRBD1. This CDR3 spans 15 amino acids. The junction had 6 bases not matched to a gene; V was cut back by 1 base and J by 5 bases. From germline, CDR1 is SGHNT and CDR2 YENEEA.

The chain employs TRBV14 and TRBJ1-1; D call uncertain. The germline gives CDR1 SGHDN, CDR2 FVKESK. This CDR3 region has 16 residues. V lost 0 bases to trimming and J lost 0 bases, with 11 bases between them. The CDR3 DNA is TGTGCCAGCAGCCAAGATGGGGAAGGAGTGAACACTGAAGCTTTCTTT. Translation gives CASSQDGEGVNTEAFF.

The chain links TRBV6-6 to TRBJ2-2; no reliable D call. The germline gives CDR1 MNHNY, CDR2 SVGAGI (reference sequence). Trimming left V 6 bases short and J 5 bases short, with 7 bases between. CDR3 size: 12 residues. CDR3: CASSLRTGELFF. CDR3 sequence (DNA): TGTGCCAGCAGCCTGAGAACCGGGGAGCTGTTTTTT.

The chain combines TRBV4-1 with TRBJ2-7; weak D call: TRBD2 (5 bases). The germline V gene encodes CDR1 MGHRA and CDR2 YSYEKL. The CDR3 sequence is 16 residues long. V was cut by 2 bases and J by 2 bases, with 16 bases left in between. CDR3 DNA sequence: TGCGCCAGCAGCCAATCTTACGGAGGTTATGCCTACGAGCAGTACTTC. Its protein product is CASSQSYGGYAYEQYF.